A single sample gave rise to the 15 T cell receptor beta chains below, sequenced in a study of blood T cell repertoires in COVID-19. Sequenced by immunoSEQ multiplex PCR; TCRdb stores in-frame clones only, minus some. The sample shows 130,000 to 150,000 clones, around nine tenths of them seen only once. The source material was peripheral blood. Receptors were obtained from a man between 45 and 60 years old with active or convalescent COVID-19.

V and J are TRBV5-6 and TRBJ2-7; possibly TRBD1 for D (6 bases). V lost 3 bases and J 2 bases, leaving 9 bases between the germline ends. Per the germline V gene, CDR1 is SGHDT and CDR2 is YYEEEE. The CDR3 is 13 residues long. The CDR3 region has the DNA TGTGCCAGCAGCTACGGACAGCCCTACGAGCAGTACTTC. It codes for CASSYGQPYEQYF.

V usage is TRBV5-1 and J usage is TRBJ2-2; D remains unclear. The CDR3 sequence is 16 residues long. Per germline, CDR1 SGHRS and CDR2 YFSETQ. Trimming removed 0 bases from V and 6 bases from J, with 15 bases in between. CDR3 DNA sequence: TGCGCCAGCAGCTTGGCCCCCCTAGTCGTTGCCGGGGAGCTGTTTTTT. Translating gives CASSLAPLVVAGELFF.

V gene TRBV6-5 combines with J gene TRBJ1-1, with D perhaps matching TRBD1 (6 bases). The V gene's germline CDR1 is MNHEY and CDR2 SVGAGI. V gave up 5 bases and J gave up 1 base, with 14 bases separating them. This CDR3 is built from 15 residues. DNA of the CDR3: TGTGCCAGCAGTCCATTGGGGGGGCCGAACACTGAAGCTTTCTTT. Its protein is CASSPLGGPNTEAFF.

The CDR3 loop reads CASTLKQGDEQYF. Written as DNA, the CDR3 is TGTGCCAGCACATTAAAACAGGGAGACGAGCAGTACTTC. This chain uses TRBV6-5 with TRBJ2-7; D might be TRBD1 (6 bases). The CDR3 extends over 13 amino acids. The germline CDR1 and CDR2 sequences are MNHEY and SVGAGI. V was cut by 7 bases and J by 5 bases, with 15 bases left in between.

The chain recombines TRBV7-9 with TRBJ1-6, with D possibly TRBD1 on 5 matching bases. The CDR3 totals 14 residues. Germline CDR1 is SEHNR and CDR2 is FQNEAQ (reference sequence). Trimming left V 3 bases short and J 8 bases short, with 11 bases between. This chain's CDR3 is CASSFDSTYSPLHF. The CDR3 DNA is TGTGCCAGCAGCTTCGACAGTACCTATTCACCCCTCCACTTT.

This clone was detected once. The chain couples TRBV6-1 to TRBJ2-3; 11 bases line up with TRBD2. The germline CDR1 and CDR2 sequences are MNHNS and SASEGT. The CDR3 runs to 16 residues. With 1 base clipped from V and 4 bases from J, the junction kept 4 bases outside the gene matches. CDR3 DNA: TGTGCCAGCAGTGAAGGTAGCGGGAGGGGAGCAGATACGCAGTATTTT. Its translation is CASSEGSGRGADTQYF.

A note on this clone: Other DNA variants within this sample encode the same CDR3. The CDR3 nucleotides are TGTGCCAGTAGTATAGCCGGGTACGAGCAGTACTTC. Translating gives CASSIAGYEQYF. V usage is TRBV19 and J usage is TRBJ2-7, with no clear D. V was shortened by 1 base and J by 4 bases, with 5 bases between the two germline ends. This CDR3 contains 12 residues. In germline, CDR1 is LNHDA, CDR2 SQIVND (reference sequence).

The rearrangement uses TRBV3-1 (or the pseudogene TRBV3-2) and TRBJ2-1; D is uncertain. CDR3 length: 16 amino acids. Deletions cut 3 bases from V and 0 bases from J, with 12 bases between. CDR1 and CDR2 (germline): LGHDT, YNNKEL (reference sequence). CDR3 sequence: CASSHSRSSSYNEQFF. The DNA of the CDR3 is TGTGCCAGCAGCCATTCCCGATCCAGCTCCTACAATGAGCAGTTCTTC.

This chain uses TRBV19 with TRBJ2-7; D unresolved. This CDR3 has 13 residues. The V gene's germline CDR1 is LNHDA and CDR2 SQIVND (reference sequence). Trimming removed 6 bases at V and 0 bases at J, with 9 bases between. The CDR3 loop reads CASSKSSSYEQYF. The CDR3 DNA reads as TGTGCCAGTAGCAAGTCCAGCTCCTACGAGCAGTACTTC.

The V and J genes are TRBV2 and TRBJ2-3; 10 nucleotides align to TRBD1. This CDR3 contains 16 residues. Germline values: CDR1 SNHLY, CDR2 FYNNEI. V gave up 6 bases and J gave up 2 bases; unmatched junction bases: 8. CDR3 loop: CASSEPGQGITDTQYF. For the CDR3, the DNA is TGTGCCAGCAGCGAACCGGGACAGGGGATCACAGATACGCAGTATTTT.

This chain uses TRBV24-1 with TRBJ2-1; 9 bases are shared with TRBD1. Germline V gene lookup returns CDR1 KGHDR and CDR2 SFDVKD. The CDR3 contains 17 residues. Trimming at V came to 0 bases and at J to 4 bases, leaving 6 bases not matched to a gene. The CDR3 protein is CATSDLGTGGVYNEQFF. The DNA for the CDR3 is TGTGCCACCAGTGATTTGGGCACAGGGGGCGTTTACAATGAGCAGTTCTTC.

The chain uses TRBV6-4 and TRBJ2-3; tentative D call: TRBD1 (6 bases). Germline CDR1 and CDR2: MRHNA and SNTAGT. This CDR3 contains 15 residues. Trimming cost V 4 bases and J 0 bases, with 11 bases left between them. CDR3 coding DNA: TGTGCCAGCAGTGTACAGGGCCTAAGCACAGATACGCAGTATTTT. Its protein is CASSVQGLSTDTQYF.

The chain couples TRBV19 to TRBJ2-1, with 9 bases identical to TRBD1. Looked up from germline, CDR1 is LNHDA and CDR2 is SQIVND (reference sequence). V trimming: 3 bases; J trimming: 4 bases; junction bases outside the gene matches: 7. The CDR3 runs to 16 residues. The DNA of the CDR3 is TGTGCCAGTAGTATCATTGCCGGGACAGGGTACAATGAGCAGTTCTTC. Translation gives CASSIIAGTGYNEQFF.

This chain connects TRBV11-1 to TRBJ2-7; D gene uncertain. The V and J ends lost 1 base and 1 base respectively, with 8 bases between them. Germline V gene lookup returns CDR1 SGHAT and CDR2 FQDESV (reference sequence). The CDR3 sequence is 14 residues long. This CDR3 reads CASSLVADSYEQYF. CDR3 DNA sequence: TGTGCCAGCAGCTTAGTAGCCGATTCCTACGAGCAGTACTTC.

The rearrangement links TRBV19 to TRBJ2-2; 9 nucleotides line up with TRBD1. This CDR3 region has 18 residues. The V segment lost 4 bases and the J segment 4 bases; nucleotides outside the gene matches: 13. Germline V gene sequence: CDR1 LNHDA, CDR2 SQIVND (reference sequence). The CDR3 is CASSKPGQGMGPTGELFF. CDR3 coding DNA: TGTGCCAGTAGTAAACCGGGACAGGGTATGGGGCCCACCGGGGAGCTGTTTTTT.